This entry concerns a single T cell receptor beta chain. The source of the sample is a study of blood T cell repertoires in COVID-19. CDR1 MGHRA and CDR2 YSYEKL come from the germline V gene. Trimming pared 0 bases from V and 10 bases from J, leaving 12 bases between. This CDR3 is built from 13 residues. Here immunoSEQ multiplex PCR was the method, and the copy in TCRdb shows in-frame clones only, minus some. The repertoire holds approximately 190,000 clones, with 85% to 90% as singletons. The J gene is TRBJ1-1, the V gene TRBV4-1; D is ambiguous. Sequenced material: PBMCs or T cells enriched from blood (not recorded which). This sequence originates from a woman aged 40 to 50 in a cohort exposed to, infected with or recovered from COVID-19 (not recorded which). The CDR3 reads CASSQDESWPAFF. Written as DNA, the CDR3 is TGCGCCAGCAGCCAAGATGAATCCTGGCCAGCTTTCTTT.